These 25 T cell receptor beta chains were all obtained from the same sample, sequenced in a study of patients and donors after allogeneic stem cell transplantation. TCRdb re-called the RT-PCR reads with MiXCR, one entry per CDR3 protein. Of about 400,000 distinct CDR3 sequences in the sample, roughly 17% were seen once. Source material: blood, either unsorted or a sorted T cell fraction (not recorded which). The source is a human donor who was either an allogeneic HSCT recipient or a stem cell or donor lymphocyte infusion donor (not recorded which). It is not recorded whose cells these are; they may come from a transplant donor.

This clonotype has just a few counts. The chain recombines TRBV5-1 with TRBJ2-7; D is tentatively TRBD1 or TRBD2 (7 bases each). In germline, CDR1 is SGHRS, CDR2 YFSETQ. Trimming left V 4 bases short and J 6 bases short, with 17 bases between. The CDR3 extends over 14 amino acids. The CDR3 here is CASSEQGRVLEQYF. In DNA, the CDR3 is TGCGCCAGCAGCGAACAGGGGAGGGTCCTCGAGCAGTACTTC.

This clonotype was detected a few times. CDR3 coding DNA: TGTGCCAGCAGCCGGACAGGGCTCGGTGAAAAACTGTTTTTT. This sequence encodes CASSRTGLGEKLFF. The rearrangement joins TRBV7-6 to TRBJ1-4; 8 bases align to TRBD1. The CDR3 has 14 amino acids. CDR1 is SGHVS and CDR2 is FNYEAQ in the germline V gene. Trimming removed 5 bases from V and 7 bases from J; junction bases left unmatched: 6. Filled out from reference TRBV7-6 and TRBJ1-4, the complete variable domain reads GAGVSQSPRYKVTKRGQDVALRCDPISGHVSLYWYRQALGQGPEFLTYFNYEAQQDKSGLPNDRFSAERPEGSISTLTIQRTEQRDSAMYRCASSRTGLGEKLFFGSGTQLSVL.

This chain uses TRBV20-1 with TRBJ2-3, with unresolved D. There are 12 residues in the CDR3. Looked up from germline, CDR1 is DFQATT and CDR2 is SNEGSKA (reference sequence). The V gene lost 6 bases and the J gene lost 1 base, with 8 bases spanning the gap. CDR3: CSARIRTDTQYF. The CDR3, as DNA: TGCAGTGCCAGGATCCGCACAGATACGCAGTATTTT.

This clonotype was detected only a few times. The chain joins TRBV3-1 to TRBJ1-6; a possible D gene is TRBD1 (5 bases). This CDR3 contains 14 residues. The ends were cut back, 6 bases at V and 6 bases at J, with 12 bases in the middle. Germline assignment: CDR1 LGHDT and CDR2 YNNKEL (reference sequence). The CDR3 here is CASRGTGGNSPLHF. As DNA, the CDR3 is TGTGCCAGCAGGGGGACGGGCGGTAATTCACCCCTCCACTTT.

This chain connects TRBV5-5 to TRBJ2-3, with D perhaps given as TRBD1 or TRBD2 (5 bases each). The CDR3 is 13 amino acids. V lost 4 bases to trimming and J lost 7 bases, with 13 bases between them. Germline CDR1 reads SGHKS; CDR2 reads YYEKEE (reference sequence). In nucleotides, the CDR3 is TGTGCCAGCAGCCGGGACCGTTCAAATACGCAGTATTTT. This sequence encodes CASSRDRSNTQYF.

V usage is TRBV12-3 or TRBV12-4 and J usage is TRBJ1-2; D gene ambiguous. Trimming took 3 bases from V and 6 from J, leaving 14 bases between them. The CDR3 runs 14 residues. The CDR3 reads CASSLMGGVDGYTF. CDR3 nucleotide sequence: TGTGCCAGCAGTTTGATGGGCGGAGTGGATGGCTACACCTTC.

The CDR3 loop reads CSAHGQTNQPQHF. In nucleotides, the CDR3 is TGCAGTGCCCATGGACAGACCAATCAGCCCCAGCATTTT. The chain joins TRBV20-1 to TRBJ1-5; TRBD1 might be the D (6 bases). CDR1 is DFQATT and CDR2 is SNEGSKA in the germline V gene (reference sequence). Trimming took 6 bases from V and 3 from J, leaving 12 bases between them. This CDR3 has 13 residues.

This clonotype has only a few counts. The J gene is TRBJ2-1, the V gene TRBV6-2 or TRBV6-3; maybe TRBD2 (5 bases). The CDR3 runs to 13 residues. The V end lost 7 bases, the J end lost 7 bases, and 14 bases lay between the germline ends. Looked up from germline, CDR1 is MNHEY and CDR2 is SVGEGT. CDR3 amino acids: CASTLTRGNEQFF. The CDR3 DNA reads as TGTGCCAGCACCTTAACGAGAGGGAATGAGCAGTTCTTC.

This clonotype was seen ten or more times. This chain joins TRBV12-3 or TRBV12-4 and TRBJ1-5; the D gene is possibly TRBD1 (5 bases). The V gene lost 2 bases and the J gene lost 7 bases, with 15 bases spanning the gap. This CDR3 region has 15 residues. CDR3 coding DNA: TGTGCCAGCAGTTTAACAGGCCTGGGATCCCAGCCCCAGCATTTT. Encoded protein: CASSLTGLGSQPQHF.

The table lists this clonotype with a few counts. The chain has TRBV5-4 and TRBJ1-1; the D gene is possibly TRBD1 (6 bases). The CDR3 loop spans 13 amino acids. Germline loops: CDR1 SGHNT, CDR2 YYREEE (reference sequence). Trimming pared 0 bases from V and 6 bases from J, leaving 9 bases between. CDR3 region: CASSLDRDPEAFF. The CDR3 DNA follows: TGTGCCAGCAGCTTGGACAGGGACCCTGAAGCTTTCTTT.

In its sample, this clonotype was seen a few times. The rearrangement links TRBV5-1 to TRBJ2-5, with 7 bases aligning to TRBD2. The CDR3 covers 15 residues. The junction had 12 bases not matched to a gene; V was cut back by 5 bases and J by 5 bases. Germline values: CDR1 SGHRS, CDR2 YFSETQ. CDR3 nucleotides: TGCGCCAGCAGGGTAGTCCGGGAGGCGGCGGAGACCCAGTACTTC. Translated, it gives CASRVVREAAETQYF.

The chain uses TRBV27 and TRBJ2-5; D may be TRBD2 (5 bases). Between the trimmed V and J ends, which lost 0 bases and 4 bases, there was a span of 6 bases. CDR3 length equals 13 residues. Germline V gene data show CDR1 as MNHEY and CDR2 as SMNVEV (reference sequence). CDR3 sequence reads: CASSLSRGETQYF. The CDR3 coding sequence is TGTGCCAGCAGTTTATCCCGGGGAGAGACCCAGTACTTC.

This clonotype has only a few counts. The gene calls are TRBV10-3 and TRBJ2-1; 9 nucleotides agree with TRBD1. CDR1 ENHRY and CDR2 SYGVKD come from the germline V gene. The CDR3 has 16 amino acids. The V and J ends lost 11 bases and 2 bases, in that order; junction bases with no gene match: 13. Written as DNA, the CDR3 is TGTGCCGTCCGCCGGGACAGGGTACCCCCCTACAATGAGCAGTTCTTC. This sequence encodes CAVRRDRVPPYNEQFF.

This clonotype was counted between two and nine times. J is TRBJ1-1 and V is TRBV15, with no clear D. CDR1 LNHNV and CDR2 YYDKDF come from the germline V gene (reference sequence). V lost 1 base and J lost 4, with 13 bases in between. The CDR3 covers 15 residues. CDR3 nucleotides: TGTGCCACCAGCAGAGCGGGTCCCGGATTCACTGAAGCTTTCTTT. Its translation is CATSRAGPGFTEAFF.

This chain joins TRBV5-1 and TRBJ2-1; the D gene could be TRBD1 or TRBD2 (6 bases each). The CDR3 length is 22 residues. The V gene lost 0 bases and the J gene lost 2 bases, with 30 bases spanning the gap. Germline loops: CDR1 SGHRS, CDR2 YFSETQ. The CDR3 protein is CASSLGPRKGEAGRETYNEQFF. Written as DNA, the CDR3 is TGCGCCAGCAGCTTGGGACCCAGAAAGGGGGAAGCGGGTAGGGAGACCTACAATGAGCAGTTCTTC. The variable domain in full, completed from reference TRBV5-1 and TRBJ2-1, reads KAGVTQTPRYLIKTRGQQVTLSCSPISGHRSVSWYQQTPGQGLQFLFEYFSETQRNKGNFPGRFSGRQFSNSRSEMNVSTLELGDSALYLCASSLGPRKGEAGRETYNEQFFGPGTRLTVL.

The chain employs TRBV5-1 and TRBJ1-3, with 7 positions matching TRBD1. With V trimmed by 3 bases and J by 0 bases, 6 bases remained unmatched. There are 16 residues in the CDR3. Per the germline V gene, CDR1 is SGHRS and CDR2 is YFSETQ. The DNA of the CDR3 is TGCGCCAGCAGCTCGAAGGGACAGCTCTCTGGAAACACCATATATTTT. Residues: CASSSKGQLSGNTIYF.

A few counts support this clonotype. J is TRBJ2-3 and V is TRBV4-1; D gene uncertain. Germline V CDR1 and CDR2: MGHRA, YSYEKL. V gave up 0 bases and J gave up 6 bases, with 7 bases separating them. The CDR3 runs to 13 residues. The CDR3 region is CASSQDGADTQYF. The CDR3 nucleotides are TGCGCCAGCAGCCAAGATGGCGCGGATACGCAGTATTTT.

This clonotype appeared a few times. This chain uses TRBV29-1 with TRBJ1-2, with D possibly TRBD1 on 6 matching bases. This CDR3 region has 14 residues. The V end lost 4 bases, the J end lost 6 bases, and 18 bases lay between the germline ends. Looked up from germline, CDR1 is SQVTM and CDR2 is ANQGSEA. Here the CDR3 reads CSVVSIGGVNGYTF. The CDR3 DNA reads as TGCAGCGTTGTATCGATAGGGGGGGTAAATGGCTACACCTTC. The entire variable domain, with the rest obtained from reference TRBV29-1 and TRBJ1-2, is as follows: SAVISQKPSRDICQRGTSLTIQCQVDSQVTMMFWYRQQPGQSLTLIATANQGSEATYESGFVIDKFPISRPNLTFSTLTVSNMSPEDSSIYLCSVVSIGGVNGYTFGSGTRLTVV.

This clonotype was observed a handful of times. The J gene is TRBJ2-1, the V gene TRBV20-1, with 14 bases fitting TRBD2. V gave up 6 bases and J gave up 0 bases; unmatched junction bases: 10. The germline V gene has CDR1 DFQATT and CDR2 SNEGSKA (reference sequence). The CDR3 has 18 residues. For the CDR3, the DNA is TGCAGTGCCGAGGAAGGGACTAGCGGGAGTCTCTCCTACAATGAGCAGTTCTTC. As protein: CSAEEGTSGSLSYNEQFF.

The chain is built from TRBV12-5 and TRBJ2-1, with 8 bases matching TRBD2. The CDR3 runs to 17 residues. Germline trimming cut 6 bases from V and 7 bases from J; bases unmatched to any gene: 17. The V gene's germline CDR1 is LGHNT and CDR2 FRNRAP. The CDR3 coding sequence is TGTGCTAGTGGCCCTGCGGGGGGTTGGCGGGGGACGAATGAGCAGTTCTTC. Its protein product is CASGPAGGWRGTNEQFF.

The chain joins TRBV5-1 to TRBJ2-1; 16 positions agree with TRBD2. The germline V gene encodes CDR1 SGHRS and CDR2 YFSETQ. CDR3 length: 16 residues. The V segment lost 4 bases and the J segment 9 bases; nucleotides outside the gene matches: 7. The CDR3 nucleotides read TGCGCCAGCAGCCCGGGACTAGCGGGAGGGCCGGGTGAGCAGTTCTTC. Protein sequence: CASSPGLAGGPGEQFF.

This clonotype has only a few counts. The chain links TRBV9 to TRBJ2-5; tentative D call: TRBD2 (5 bases). The CDR3 covers 13 residues. The V and J ends lost 1 base and 5 bases respectively, with 9 bases between them. Per germline, CDR1 SGDLS and CDR2 YYNGEE. CDR3 nucleotide sequence: TGTGCCAGCAGCGTACTTCCGGGGGAGACCCAGTACTTC. Translating gives CASSVLPGETQYF.

The gene calls are TRBV7-9 and TRBJ2-7; 7 nucleotides line up with TRBD2. This CDR3 spans 15 amino acids. The V segment lost 5 bases and the J segment 3 bases; nucleotides outside the gene matches: 10. CDR1 is SEHNR, CDR2 FQNEAQ, per germline (reference sequence). The CDR3 loop is CASSPMGLNLYEQYF. The CDR3 nucleotides are TGTGCCAGCAGCCCCATGGGACTAAACCTCTACGAGCAGTACTTC.

The V and J genes are TRBV7-2 and TRBJ2-7; 7 bases are shared with TRBD2. Germline loops: CDR1 SGHTA, CDR2 FQGNSA. The ends lost 5 bases at V and 3 bases at J; junction bases unmatched: 7. There are 14 residues in the CDR3. CDR3 in DNA: TGTGCCAGCAGCCCTTCAGGCGGGAGCTACGAGCAGTACTTC. It yields the protein CASSPSGGSYEQYF.

This rearrangement joins TRBV3-1 to TRBJ2-5; D perhaps matches TRBD1 (5 bases). CDR1 and CDR2 (germline): LGHDT, YNNKEL (reference sequence). The CDR3 loop spans 15 amino acids. The V gene lost 4 bases and the J gene lost 6 bases, with 18 bases spanning the gap. Here the CDR3 DNA reads TGTGCCAGCAGCCCCCAAGTTGTAGGGGATAAGACCCAGTACTTC. This gives the protein CASSPQVVGDKTQYF.